Detailed here is one T cell receptor beta chain. This sample is drawn from a study of control samples from healthy donors and cancer patients. The protocol was immunoSEQ multiplex PCR, while the TCRdb copy is restricted to in-frame clones and leaves out a portion. Here the sample spans roughly 69,000 clones, more than 80% being singletons. V was trimmed by 6 bases and J by 0 bases, leaving 26 bases between them. CDR3 size: 19 residues. Germline values: CDR1 MNHEY, CDR2 SVGEGT. The chain joins TRBV6-2 or TRBV6-3 to TRBJ2-5; the D gene is possibly TRBD2 (5 bases). The sequenced sample consisted of blood. This receptor was obtained from a man in his 60s in good health. The CDR3 region is CASRPLVFEGTRYQETQYF. The CDR3 DNA is TGTGCCAGCAGACCTCTAGTTTTCGAGGGCACCAGGTACCAAGAGACCCAGTACTTC.